The clone carrying this T cell receptor beta chain showed up just once. The antigen is not known. The data belong to a study of cytomegalovirus exposure and HLA in healthy donors. General study results and limits: A classifier reportedly called cytomegalovirus status with high sensitivity and specificity.

The PCR used 60 Vbeta and 13 Jbeta primers. Measured with immunoSEQ multiplex PCR; TCRdb has only the in-frame clones, and not every one. The table lists about 120,000 clones, 83% of them singletons, with around 3.5% in the top ten. V lost 8 bases to trimming and J lost 1 base, with 11 bases between them. Germline loops: CDR1 LNHNV, CDR2 YYDKDF (reference sequence). The CDR3 contains 13 residues. The sequence derives from a woman aged 40 to 50 in good health and CMV-seropositive. The chain recombines TRBV15 with TRBJ1-1, with D unresolved. The source material was PBMCs. In DNA form, the CDR3 reads TGTGCCACCGCGGGGTTTGGGAACACTGAAGCTTTCTTT. Encoded protein: CATAGFGNTEAFF.